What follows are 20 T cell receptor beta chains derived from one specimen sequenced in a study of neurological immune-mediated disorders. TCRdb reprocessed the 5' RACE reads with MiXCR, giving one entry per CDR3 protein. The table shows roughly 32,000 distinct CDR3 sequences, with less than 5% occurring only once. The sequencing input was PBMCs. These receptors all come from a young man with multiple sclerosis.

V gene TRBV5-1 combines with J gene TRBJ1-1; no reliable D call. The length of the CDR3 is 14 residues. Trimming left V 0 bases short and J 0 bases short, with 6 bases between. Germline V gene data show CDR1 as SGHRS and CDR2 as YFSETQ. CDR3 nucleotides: TGCGCCAGCAGCTTGGCCTCCATGAACACTGAAGCTTTCTTT. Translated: CASSLASMNTEAFF.

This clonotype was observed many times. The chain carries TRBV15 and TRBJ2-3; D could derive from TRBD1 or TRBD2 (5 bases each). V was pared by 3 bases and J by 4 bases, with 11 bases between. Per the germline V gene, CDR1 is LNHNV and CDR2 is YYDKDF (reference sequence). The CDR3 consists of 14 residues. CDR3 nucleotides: TGTGCCACCAGCAGTGGTGGGACCCCAGATACGCAGTATTTT. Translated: CATSSGGTPDTQYF.

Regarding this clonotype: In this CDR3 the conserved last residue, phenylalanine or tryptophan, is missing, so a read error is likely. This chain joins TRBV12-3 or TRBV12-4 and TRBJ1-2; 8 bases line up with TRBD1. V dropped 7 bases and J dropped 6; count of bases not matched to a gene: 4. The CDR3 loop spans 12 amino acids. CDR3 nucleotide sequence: TGTGCCAGCACCCTACAGGGGGATGGCTACACCTGC. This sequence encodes CASTLQGDGYTC.

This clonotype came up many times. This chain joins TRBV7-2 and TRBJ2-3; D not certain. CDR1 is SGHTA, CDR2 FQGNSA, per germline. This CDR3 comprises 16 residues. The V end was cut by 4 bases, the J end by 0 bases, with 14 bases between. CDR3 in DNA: TGTGCCAGCAGCTCCCACCTGAACGGGAGCACAGATACGCAGTATTTT. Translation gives CASSSHLNGSTDTQYF. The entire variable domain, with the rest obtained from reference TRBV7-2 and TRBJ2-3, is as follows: GAGVSQSPSNKVTEKGKDVELRCDPISGHTALYWYRQSLGQGLEFLIYFQGNSAPDKSGLPSDRFSAERTGGSVSTLTIQRTQQEDSAVYLCASSSHLNGSTDTQYFGPGTRLTVL.

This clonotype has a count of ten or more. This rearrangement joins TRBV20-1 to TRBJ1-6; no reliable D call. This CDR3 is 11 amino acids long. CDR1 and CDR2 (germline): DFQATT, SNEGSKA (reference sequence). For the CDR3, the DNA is TGCTCAAAGAGAGGGAATTCACCCCTCCACTTT. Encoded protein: CSKRGNSPLHF.

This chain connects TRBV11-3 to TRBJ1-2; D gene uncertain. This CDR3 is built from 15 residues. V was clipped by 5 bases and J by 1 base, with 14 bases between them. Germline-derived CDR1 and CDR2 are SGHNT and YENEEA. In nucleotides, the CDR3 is TGTGCCAGCAGCCGTGGCGTAGGGCTTAACTATGGCTACACCTTC. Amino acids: CASSRGVGLNYGYTF.

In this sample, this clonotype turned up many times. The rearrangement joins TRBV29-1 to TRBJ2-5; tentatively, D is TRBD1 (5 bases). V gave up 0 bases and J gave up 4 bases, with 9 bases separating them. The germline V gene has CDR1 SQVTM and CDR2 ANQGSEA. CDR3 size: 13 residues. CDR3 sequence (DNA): TGCAGCGTTGAAGAGAGTAGGGGAGAGACCCAGTACTTC. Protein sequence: CSVEESRGETQYF.

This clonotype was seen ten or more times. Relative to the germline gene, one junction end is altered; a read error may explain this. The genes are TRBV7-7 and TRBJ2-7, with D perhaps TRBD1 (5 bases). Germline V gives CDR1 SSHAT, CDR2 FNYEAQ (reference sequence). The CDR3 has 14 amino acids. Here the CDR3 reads CASSLGGPGYEQYF. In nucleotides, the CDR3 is TGTGCTAGCAGCTTGGGCGGTCCAGGGTACGAGCAGTACTTC.

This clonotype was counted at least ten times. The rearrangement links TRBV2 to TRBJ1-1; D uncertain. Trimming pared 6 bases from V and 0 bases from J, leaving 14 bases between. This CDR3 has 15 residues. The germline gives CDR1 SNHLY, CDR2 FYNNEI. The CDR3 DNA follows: TGTGCCAGCAGAGATGGACGGGTTATGAACACTGAAGCTTTCTTT. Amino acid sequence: CASRDGRVMNTEAFF. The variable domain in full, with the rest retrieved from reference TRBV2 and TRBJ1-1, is EPEVTQTPSHQVTQMGQEVILRCVPISNHLYFYWYRQILGQKVEFLVSFYNNEISEKSEIFDDQFSVERPDGSNFTLKIRSTKLEDSAMYFCASRDGRVMNTEAFFGQGTRLTVV.

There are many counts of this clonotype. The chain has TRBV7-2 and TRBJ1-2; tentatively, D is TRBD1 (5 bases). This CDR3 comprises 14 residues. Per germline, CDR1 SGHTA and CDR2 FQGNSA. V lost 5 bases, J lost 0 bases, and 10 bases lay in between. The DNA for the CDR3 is TGTGCCAGCAGCCTAGACAGCGCTAACTATGGCTACACCTTC. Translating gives CASSLDSANYGYTF.

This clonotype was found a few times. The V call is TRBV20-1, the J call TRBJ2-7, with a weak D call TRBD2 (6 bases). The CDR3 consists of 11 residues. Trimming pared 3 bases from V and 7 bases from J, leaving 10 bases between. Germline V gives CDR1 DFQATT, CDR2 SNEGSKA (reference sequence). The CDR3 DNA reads TGCAGTGCTAGCCGGGCGGGGGAGCAGTACTTC. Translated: CSASRAGEQYF.

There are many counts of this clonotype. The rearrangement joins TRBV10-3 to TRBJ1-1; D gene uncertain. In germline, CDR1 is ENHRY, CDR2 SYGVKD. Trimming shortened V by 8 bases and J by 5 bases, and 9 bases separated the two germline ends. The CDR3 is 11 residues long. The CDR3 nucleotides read TGTGCCATCCGCGCGCGGACTGAAGCTTTCTTT. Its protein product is CAIRARTEAFF.

The CDR3 loop reads CASSYLQGSYEQYF. The CDR3 DNA reads as TGTGCCAGCAGTTACCTCCAGGGGTCCTACGAGCAGTACTTC. The rearrangement uses TRBV6-5 and TRBJ2-7; tentatively, D is TRBD1 (6 bases). V lost 2 bases to trimming and J lost 1 base, with 9 bases between them. Germline V gives CDR1 MNHEY, CDR2 SVGAGI. The CDR3 contains 14 residues.

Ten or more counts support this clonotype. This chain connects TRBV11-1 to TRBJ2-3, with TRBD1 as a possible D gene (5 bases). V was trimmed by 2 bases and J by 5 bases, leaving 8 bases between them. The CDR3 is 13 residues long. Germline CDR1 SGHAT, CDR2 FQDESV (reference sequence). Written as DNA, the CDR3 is TGTGCCAGCAGCTTACCAGGGATAGATACGCAGTATTTT. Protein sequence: CASSLPGIDTQYF.

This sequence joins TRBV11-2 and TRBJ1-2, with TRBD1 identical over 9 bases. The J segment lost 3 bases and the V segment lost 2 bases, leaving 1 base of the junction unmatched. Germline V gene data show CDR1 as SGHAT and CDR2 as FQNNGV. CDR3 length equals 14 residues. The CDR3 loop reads CASSLRTGDYGYTF. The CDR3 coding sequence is TGTGCCAGCAGCTTACGGACAGGGGACTATGGCTACACCTTC.

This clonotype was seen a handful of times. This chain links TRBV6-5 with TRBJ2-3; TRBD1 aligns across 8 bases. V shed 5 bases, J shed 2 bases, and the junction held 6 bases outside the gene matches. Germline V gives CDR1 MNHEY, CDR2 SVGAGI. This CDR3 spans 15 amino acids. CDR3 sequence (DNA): TGTGCCAGCAGTCCCGAGGGACAGGTCACAGATACGCAGTATTTT. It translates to CASSPEGQVTDTQYF.

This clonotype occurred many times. This CDR3 is CASTQPGTGLYGYTF. The CDR3 bases are TGTGCCAGCACACAACCGGGGACAGGGCTCTATGGCTACACCTTC. The V gene is TRBV6-5, the J gene TRBJ1-2, with TRBD1 matching 9 bases. The CDR3 totals 15 residues. V shed 7 bases and J 4 bases; nucleotides not matched to a gene: 10. Germline V gene data show CDR1 as MNHEY and CDR2 as SVGAGI.

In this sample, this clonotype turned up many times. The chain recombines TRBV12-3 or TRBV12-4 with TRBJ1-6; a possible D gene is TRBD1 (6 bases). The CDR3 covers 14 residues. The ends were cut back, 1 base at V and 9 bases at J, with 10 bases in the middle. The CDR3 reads CASSLVGGGSPLHF. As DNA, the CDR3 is TGTGCCAGCAGTTTAGTAGGAGGGGGTTCACCCCTCCACTTT.

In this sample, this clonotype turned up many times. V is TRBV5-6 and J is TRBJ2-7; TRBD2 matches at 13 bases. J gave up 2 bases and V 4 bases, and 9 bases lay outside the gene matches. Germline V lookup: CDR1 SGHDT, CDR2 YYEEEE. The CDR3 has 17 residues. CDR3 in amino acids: CASSGGTSGADPYEQYF. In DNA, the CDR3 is TGTGCCAGCAGCGGCGGGACTAGCGGGGCCGACCCCTACGAGCAGTACTTC.

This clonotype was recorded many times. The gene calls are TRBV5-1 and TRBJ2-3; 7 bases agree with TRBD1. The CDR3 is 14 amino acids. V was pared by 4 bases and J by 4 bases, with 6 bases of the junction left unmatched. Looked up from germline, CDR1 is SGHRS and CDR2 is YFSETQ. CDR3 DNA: TGCGCCAGCAGCGTCCGACAGGGATCAGATACGCAGTATTTT. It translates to CASSVRQGSDTQYF.